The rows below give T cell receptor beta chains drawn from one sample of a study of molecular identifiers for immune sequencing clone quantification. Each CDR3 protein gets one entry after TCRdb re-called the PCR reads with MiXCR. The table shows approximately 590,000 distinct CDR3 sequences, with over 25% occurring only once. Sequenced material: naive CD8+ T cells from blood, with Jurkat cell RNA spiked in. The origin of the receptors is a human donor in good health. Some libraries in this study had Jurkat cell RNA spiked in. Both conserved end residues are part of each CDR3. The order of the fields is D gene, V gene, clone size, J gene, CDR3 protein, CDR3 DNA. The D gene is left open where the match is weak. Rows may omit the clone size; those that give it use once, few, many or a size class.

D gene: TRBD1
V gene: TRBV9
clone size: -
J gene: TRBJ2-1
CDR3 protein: CASSVRQGSYNEQFF
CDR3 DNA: TGTGCCAGCAGCGTAAGACAGGGGTCCTACAATGAGCAGTTCTTC

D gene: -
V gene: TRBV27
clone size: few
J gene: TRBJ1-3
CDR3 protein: CASGLTSGNTIYF
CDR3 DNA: TGTGCCAGCGGGCTAACCTCTGGAAACACCATATATTTT

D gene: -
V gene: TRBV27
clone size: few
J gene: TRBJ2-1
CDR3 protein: CASSLSGQNEQFF
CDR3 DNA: TGTGCCAGCAGTTTATCAGGACAAAATGAGCAGTTCTTC

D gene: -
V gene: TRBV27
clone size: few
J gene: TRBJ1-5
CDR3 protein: CASSPGVVGQPQHF
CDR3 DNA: TGTGCCAGCAGCCCGGGAGTGGTGGGTCAGCCCCAGCATTTT

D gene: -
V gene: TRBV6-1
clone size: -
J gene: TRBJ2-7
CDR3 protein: CASSEMRQVYEQYF
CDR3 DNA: TGTGCCAGCAGTGAGATGAGACAGGTCTACGAGCAGTACTTC

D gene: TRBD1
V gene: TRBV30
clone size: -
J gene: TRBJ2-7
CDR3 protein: CAWSGDSSYEQYF
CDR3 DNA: TGTGCCTGGAGTGGGGACAGCTCCTACGAGCAGTACTTC

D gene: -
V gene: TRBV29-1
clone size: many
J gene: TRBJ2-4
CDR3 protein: CSVEWDVQYF
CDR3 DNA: TGCAGCGTTGAATGGGACGTGCAGTACTTC

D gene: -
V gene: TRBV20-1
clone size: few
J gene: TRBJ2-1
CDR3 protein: CSARDGTSYNEQFF
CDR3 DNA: TGCAGTGCTAGAGATGGGACTTCTTACAATGAGCAGTTCTTC

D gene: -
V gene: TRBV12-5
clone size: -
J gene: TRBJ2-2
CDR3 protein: CASEAHALPGELFF
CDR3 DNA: TGTGCTAGTGAGGCACACGCCCTCCCCGGGGAGCTGTTTTTT

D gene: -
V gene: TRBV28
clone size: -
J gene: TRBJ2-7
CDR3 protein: CASRAGPNYEQYF
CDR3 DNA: TGTGCCAGCAGGGCAGGACCGAATTACGAGCAGTACTTC

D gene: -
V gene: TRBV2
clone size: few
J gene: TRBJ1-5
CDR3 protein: CASSWGANQPQHF
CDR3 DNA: TGTGCCAGCTCTTGGGGGGCCAATCAGCCCCAGCATTTT

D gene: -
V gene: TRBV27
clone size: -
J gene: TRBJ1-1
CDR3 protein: CASSLHRLNTEAFF
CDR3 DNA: TGTGCCAGCAGTTTACATCGGCTGAACACTGAAGCTTTCTTT

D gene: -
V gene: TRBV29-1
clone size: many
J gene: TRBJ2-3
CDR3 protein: CSVVGHQGADTQYF
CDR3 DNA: TGCAGCGTTGTGGGACACCAAGGTGCAGATACGCAGTATTTT

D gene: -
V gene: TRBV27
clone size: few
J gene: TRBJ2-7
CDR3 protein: CASSFTQGGSYEQYF
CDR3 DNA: TGTGCCAGCAGTTTTACACAGGGAGGTTCATACGAGCAGTACTTC

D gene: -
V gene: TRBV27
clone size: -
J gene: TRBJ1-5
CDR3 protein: CASSAVSNQPKHF
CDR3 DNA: TGTGCCAGCAGTGCGGTCAGCAATCAGCCCAAGCATTTT

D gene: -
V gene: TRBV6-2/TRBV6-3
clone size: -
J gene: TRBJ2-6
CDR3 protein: CASSLWKGPSGANVLTF
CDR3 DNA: TGTGCCAGCAGTCTGTGGAAGGGGCCCTCTGGGGCCAACGTCCTGACTTTC

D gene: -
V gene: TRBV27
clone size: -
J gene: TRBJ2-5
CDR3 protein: CASSLGRGDQETQYF
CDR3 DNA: TGTGCCAGCAGTTTAGGCAGGGGGGACCAAGAGACCCAGTACTTC

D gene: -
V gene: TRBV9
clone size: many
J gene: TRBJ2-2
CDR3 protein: CASSAFDSYNTGELFF
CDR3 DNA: TGTGCCAGCAGCGCTTTCGACAGTTACAATACCGGGGAGCTGTTTTTT

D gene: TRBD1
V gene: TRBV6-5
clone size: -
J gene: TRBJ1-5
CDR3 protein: CASSYGTGTQPQHF
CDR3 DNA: TGTGCCAGCAGTTACGGGACAGGGACCCAGCCCCAGCATTTT

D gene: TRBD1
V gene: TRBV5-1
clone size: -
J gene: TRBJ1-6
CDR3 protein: CASSTGTGVGNSPPHF
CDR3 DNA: TGCGCCAGCAGCACCGGGACAGGCGTCGGCAATTCACCCCCCCACTTT

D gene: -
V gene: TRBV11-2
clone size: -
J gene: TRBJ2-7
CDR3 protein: CASSPIALPSDEQYF
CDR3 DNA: TGTGCCAGCAGCCCCATCGCACTTCCGAGCGACGAGCAGTACTTC

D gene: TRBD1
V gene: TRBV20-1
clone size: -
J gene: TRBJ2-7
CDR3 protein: CSARTGQGGHEQYF
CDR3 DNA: TGCAGTGCTAGAACGGGACAGGGAGGGCACGAGCAGTACTTC

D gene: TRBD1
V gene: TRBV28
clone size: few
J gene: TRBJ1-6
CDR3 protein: CASSLPGTGVRNSPLHF
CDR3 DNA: TGTGCCAGCTCCCTCCCGGGGACAGGGGTGCGGAATTCACCCCTCCACTTT

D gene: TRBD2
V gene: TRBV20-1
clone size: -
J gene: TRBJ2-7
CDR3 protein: CSARDGTTASYEQYF
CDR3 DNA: TGCAGTGCTAGAGATGGGACTACTGCCTCCTACGAGCAGTACTTC

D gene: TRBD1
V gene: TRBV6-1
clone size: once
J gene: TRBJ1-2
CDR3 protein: CASLDRANYGYTF
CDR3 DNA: TGTGCCAGCCTAGACAGGGCTAACTATGGCTACACCTTC

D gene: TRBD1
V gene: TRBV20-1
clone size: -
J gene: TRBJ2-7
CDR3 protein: CSARVPWDRGHEQYF
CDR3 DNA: TGCAGTGCTAGAGTACCGTGGGACAGGGGGCACGAGCAGTACTTC

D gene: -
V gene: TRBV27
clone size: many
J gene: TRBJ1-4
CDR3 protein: CASRTALNEKLFF
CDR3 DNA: TGTGCCAGCAGGACAGCCCTTAATGAAAAACTGTTTTTT

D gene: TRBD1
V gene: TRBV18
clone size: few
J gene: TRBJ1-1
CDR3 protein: CASSSWDRLNTEAFF
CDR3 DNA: TGTGCCAGCTCATCATGGGACAGATTGAACACTGAAGCTTTCTTT

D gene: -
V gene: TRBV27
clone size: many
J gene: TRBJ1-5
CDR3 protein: CASSFSSNQPQHF
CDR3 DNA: TGTGCCAGCAGTTTCTCCAGCAATCAGCCCCAGCATTTT

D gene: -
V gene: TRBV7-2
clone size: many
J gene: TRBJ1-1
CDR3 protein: CASSPYRAEAFF
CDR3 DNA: TGTGCCAGCAGCCCTTATCGGGCAGAAGCTTTCTTT

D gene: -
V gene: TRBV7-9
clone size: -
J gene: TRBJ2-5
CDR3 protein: CASSLLVGAGETQYF
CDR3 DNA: TGTGCCAGCAGCTTGCTGGTGGGGGCAGGCGAGACCCAGTACTTC

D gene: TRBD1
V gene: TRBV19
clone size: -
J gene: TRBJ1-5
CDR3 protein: CASSLMTGGFYQPQHF
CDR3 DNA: TGTGCCAGTAGCCTCATGACAGGGGGCTTTTATCAGCCCCAGCATTTT

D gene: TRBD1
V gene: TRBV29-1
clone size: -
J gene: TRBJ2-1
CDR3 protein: CSVEEFPVDRETYNEQFF
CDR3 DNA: TGCAGCGTTGAAGAGTTTCCCGTCGACAGGGAAACCTACAATGAGCAGTTCTTC

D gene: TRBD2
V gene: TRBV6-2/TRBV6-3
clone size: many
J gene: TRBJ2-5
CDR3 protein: CASSYSTAGGQETQYF
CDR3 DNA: TGTGCCAGCAGTTACTCGACAGCGGGGGGACAAGAGACCCAGTACTTC

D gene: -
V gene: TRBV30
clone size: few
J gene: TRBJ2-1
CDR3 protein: CAWSVHSNEQFF
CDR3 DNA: TGTGCCTGGAGTGTACACAGCAATGAGCAGTTCTTC

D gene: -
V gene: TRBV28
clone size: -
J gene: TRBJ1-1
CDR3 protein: CASSLGRTGAFF
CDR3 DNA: TGTGCCAGCAGTCTCGGTAGGACTGGAGCTTTCTTT

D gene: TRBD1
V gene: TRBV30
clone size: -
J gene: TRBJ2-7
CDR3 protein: CAWSRVRGRYEQYF
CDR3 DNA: TGTGCCTGGAGTAGGGTCAGGGGGAGATACGAGCAGTACTTC